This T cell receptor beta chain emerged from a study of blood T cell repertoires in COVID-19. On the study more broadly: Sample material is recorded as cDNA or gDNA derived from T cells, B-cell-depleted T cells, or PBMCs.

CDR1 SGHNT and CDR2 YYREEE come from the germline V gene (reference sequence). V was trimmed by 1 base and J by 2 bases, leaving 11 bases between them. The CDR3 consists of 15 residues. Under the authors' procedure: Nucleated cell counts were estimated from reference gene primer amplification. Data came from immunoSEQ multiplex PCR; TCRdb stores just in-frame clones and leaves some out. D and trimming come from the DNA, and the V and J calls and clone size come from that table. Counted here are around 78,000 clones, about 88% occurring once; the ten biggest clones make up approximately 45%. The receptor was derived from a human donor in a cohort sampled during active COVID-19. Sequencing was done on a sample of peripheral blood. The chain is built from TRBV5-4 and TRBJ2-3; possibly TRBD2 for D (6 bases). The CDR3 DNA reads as TGTGCCAGCAGCTTGCCGGGACTTTCCACAGATACGCAGTATTTT. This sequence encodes CASSLPGLSTDTQYF.